What follows are 26 T cell receptor beta chains derived from one specimen sequenced in a study of shared clonotypes between healthy human individuals. Sequencing used immunoSEQ multiplex PCR; TCRdb keeps in-frame clones, though not all of them. The table lists a few hundred thousand clones, 50% to 75% of them singletons. Sequencing input: memory CD4+ T cells sorted from blood. The subset is: CD45RA-negative fraction. These receptors all stem from a man aged 30 to 39 in good health.

The J gene is TRBJ1-1, the V gene TRBV15; tentative D call: TRBD1 (5 bases). Germline V CDR1 and CDR2: LNHNV, YYDKDF (reference sequence). The CDR3 consists of 15 residues. V lost 8 bases to trimming and J lost 0 bases, with 16 bases between them. This chain's CDR3 is CATRSTGNMNTEAFF. Written as DNA, the CDR3 is TGTGCCACCCGGTCAACAGGTAACATGAACACTGAAGCTTTCTTT. The whole variable domain, remainder taken from reference TRBV15 and TRBJ1-1, is DAMVIQNPRYQVTQFGKPVTLSCSQTLNHNVMYWYQQKSSQAPKLLFHYYDKDFNNEADTPDNFQSRRPNTSFCFLDIRSPGLGDTAMYLCATRSTGNMNTEAFFGQGTRLTVV.

The rearrangement links TRBV9 to TRBJ2-2; the D is unclear. Germline lookup yields CDR1 SGDLS and CDR2 YYNGEE. Trimming cost V 1 base and J 5 bases, with 15 bases left between them. The CDR3 extends over 16 amino acids. The CDR3 reads CASSVQDLTTTGELFF. The CDR3 DNA reads as TGTGCCAGCAGCGTACAGGATCTTACGACAACCGGGGAGCTGTTTTTT.

In its sample, this clone was seen many times. The chain uses TRBV30 and TRBJ2-5; D possibly corresponds to TRBD1 (6 bases). Germline CDR1 reads GTSNPN; CDR2 reads SVGIG (reference sequence). The length of the CDR3 is 14 residues. Trimming removed 0 bases from V and 2 bases from J, with 10 bases in between. CDR3 in amino acids: CAWSVRTVQETQYF. Written as DNA, the CDR3 is TGTGCCTGGAGTGTTCGGACAGTGCAAGAGACCCAGTACTTC.

In its sample, this clone was seen a few times. This chain joins TRBV29-1 and TRBJ2-5, with D perhaps matching TRBD2 (5 bases). V was pared by 7 bases and J by 1 base, with 7 bases between. From germline, CDR1 is SQVTM and CDR2 ANQGSEA. This CDR3 has 11 amino acids. CDR3 in DNA: TGCAGCGGAGCGGTCCAAGAGACCCAGTACTTC. Amino acids: CSGAVQETQYF.

This clone came up a few times. The gene calls are TRBV15 and TRBJ2-7; 7 nucleotides match TRBD1. The ends lost 5 bases at V and 5 bases at J; junction bases unmatched: 6. This CDR3 has 13 amino acids. The germline CDR1 and CDR2 sequences are LNHNV and YYDKDF (reference sequence). CDR3 residues: CATSVEQGDEQYF. CDR3 sequence (DNA): TGTGCCACCAGCGTTGAGCAGGGGGACGAGCAGTACTTC. The full variable domain, completed using reference TRBV15 and TRBJ2-7, is DAMVIQNPRYQVTQFGKPVTLSCSQTLNHNVMYWYQQKSSQAPKLLFHYYDKDFNNEADTPDNFQSRRPNTSFCFLDIRSPGLGDTAMYLCATSVEQGDEQYFGPGTRLTVT.

This clone was recorded only once. This chain links TRBV28 with TRBJ1-1; TRBD1 aligns across 11 bases. With V trimmed by 2 bases and J by 5 bases, 4 bases remained unmatched. Germline V gene data show CDR1 as MDHEN and CDR2 as SYDVKM. The CDR3 is 15 amino acids. The CDR3 DNA follows: TGTGCCAGCAGTTTACCGGGACAGGGGGTGACTGAAGCTTTCTTT. It translates to CASSLPGQGVTEAFF.

The rearrangement links TRBV7-4 to TRBJ2-2; D unclear. This CDR3 comprises 16 residues. Trimming cost V 2 bases and J 3 bases, with 13 bases left between them. CDR1 is SGHVT, CDR2 SQSDAQ, per germline. CDR3 in amino acids: CASSLTHPGYTGELFF. The CDR3 DNA is TGTGCCAGCAGCTTAACCCATCCGGGTTACACCGGGGAGCTGTTTTTT.

The genes are TRBV5-1 and TRBJ2-1; D unresolved. This CDR3 contains 12 residues. The germline CDR1 and CDR2 sequences are SGHRS and YFSETQ. Deletions cut 0 bases from V and 6 bases from J, with 4 bases between. CDR3 sequence: CASSLVFNEQFF. The CDR3 DNA follows: TGCGCCAGCAGCTTGGTATTCAATGAGCAGTTCTTC.

This clone has more than one count but fewer than ten. J is TRBJ2-7 and V is TRBV4-1, with TRBD2 identical over 14 bases. This CDR3 has 17 amino acids. The J segment lost 2 bases and the V segment lost 4 bases, leaving 7 bases of the junction unmatched. CDR1 and CDR2 (germline): MGHRA, YSYEKL. The CDR3 sequence is CASSPGTSGGGAYEQYF. CDR3 DNA: TGCGCCAGCAGCCCCGGGACTAGCGGGGGTGGGGCCTACGAGCAGTACTTC.

The chain links TRBV6-1 to TRBJ1-5, with a weak D call TRBD1 (5 bases). V was shortened by 2 bases and J by 1 base, with 12 bases between the two germline ends. Germline V gene sequence: CDR1 MNHNS, CDR2 SASEGT. The CDR3 consists of 16 residues. The CDR3 sequence: CASSEKVGGSNQPQHF. Written as DNA, the CDR3 is TGTGCCAGCAGTGAAAAGGTGGGGGGAAGCAATCAGCCCCAGCATTTT.

This clone turned up a few times. The CDR3 nucleotides read TGTGCCAGCAGCTCCGAGGGCGGTTTCGGGTCCTACAATGAGCAGTTCTTC. Translated: CASSSEGGFGSYNEQFF. The chain couples TRBV7-8 to TRBJ2-1; D is possibly TRBD2 (5 bases). The V end lost 4 bases, the J end lost 1 base, and 17 bases lay between the germline ends. The V gene's germline CDR1 is SGHVS and CDR2 FQNEAQ. This CDR3 has 17 residues.

The chain employs TRBV6-1 and TRBJ2-5; D not resolved. Per the germline V gene, CDR1 is MNHNS and CDR2 is SASEGT. The CDR3 length is 13 residues. V was cut by 7 bases and J by 12 bases, with 21 bases left in between. CDR3 in DNA: TGTGCCAGCATAGGGAAAGGTGTTCCGGTGGAGTACTTC. Protein product: CASIGKGVPVEYF.

V and J are TRBV7-2 and TRBJ2-3; tentatively, D is TRBD1 (5 bases). Germline V CDR1 and CDR2: SGHTA, FQGNSA. This CDR3 comprises 14 residues. Between the trimmed V and J ends, which lost 3 bases and 5 bases, there was a span of 12 bases. In DNA form, the CDR3 reads TGTGCCAGCAGCTTTTGGCAGGGAAGAGATACGCAGTATTTT. Translating it yields CASSFWQGRDTQYF.

This chain uses TRBV27 with TRBJ2-1; D possibly matches TRBD1 or TRBD2 (5 bases each). The CDR3 extends over 17 amino acids. V lost 6 bases to trimming and J lost 7 bases, with 25 bases between them. Germline lookup yields CDR1 MNHEY and CDR2 SMNVEV (reference sequence). The CDR3 sequence: CASSPTSLGDSGNEQFF. The CDR3 nucleotides read TGTGCCAGCAGCCCTACTAGTCTGGGCGACAGTGGGAATGAGCAGTTCTTC.

The V gene is TRBV5-1, the J gene TRBJ2-7; 9 nucleotides align to TRBD2. This CDR3 has 14 residues. After removal of 0 bases from V and 5 bases from J, the junction contained 3 bases not matched to a gene. The germline V gene encodes CDR1 SGHRS and CDR2 YFSETQ. CDR3 protein: CASSLAPSGDEQYF. In nucleotides, the CDR3 is TGCGCCAGCAGCTTGGCCCCTAGCGGGGACGAGCAGTACTTC.

This chain joins TRBV11-3 and TRBJ2-6, with D maybe TRBD2 (5 bases). Between the trimmed V and J ends, which lost 1 base and 2 bases, there was a span of 9 bases. From germline, CDR1 is SGHNT and CDR2 YENEEA. This CDR3 spans 16 amino acids. CDR3 DNA: TGTGCCAGCAGCTTAGGAGAGGGAGCTGGGGCCAACGTCCTGACTTTC. This translates into CASSLGEGAGANVLTF.

This chain links TRBV9 with TRBJ2-3, with D possibly TRBD2 on 5 matching bases. CDR3 length equals 17 residues. Trimming shortened V by 3 bases and J by 3 bases, and 20 bases separated the two germline ends. From germline, CDR1 is SGDLS and CDR2 YYNGEE. For the CDR3, the DNA is TGTGCCAGCAGCGGAAGGTCCAGTCTAGCTCAAACAGATACGCAGTATTTT. Translating it yields CASSGRSSLAQTDTQYF.

The chain links TRBV6-5 to TRBJ1-4; unclear D gene. The CDR3 sequence is 11 residues long. Germline CDR1 MNHEY, CDR2 SVGAGI. The V end lost 5 bases, the J end lost 8 bases, and 6 bases lay between the germline ends. CDR3 in DNA: TGTGCCAGCAGTGTACAGGAAAAACTGTTTTTT. Residues: CASSVQEKLFF.

The rearrangement links TRBV4-3 to TRBJ2-3; D unresolved. Germline V lookup: CDR1 LGHNA, CDR2 YSLEER. The CDR3 has 16 amino acids. V was clipped by 1 base and J by 2 bases, with 13 bases between them. CDR3 bases: TGCGCCAGCAGCCAAGGTCGGATTTCTTACACAGATACGCAGTATTTT. The encoded protein is CASSQGRISYTDTQYF.

This clone was found once. This chain connects TRBV5-1 to TRBJ2-7; 10 bases are a match to TRBD2. Per germline, CDR1 SGHRS and CDR2 YFSETQ. The length of the CDR3 is 15 residues. The V and J ends lost 1 base and 11 bases, in that order; junction bases with no gene match: 12. CDR3 sequence: CASSLPGADTSGKYF. The CDR3 DNA sequence: TGCGCCAGCAGCTTGCCAGGGGCTGACACTAGCGGGAAGTACTTC.

The rearrangement links TRBV5-1 to TRBJ2-1; TRBD2 matches 9 bases. This CDR3 is built from 20 residues. The V and J ends lost 0 bases and 2 bases, in that order; junction bases with no gene match: 15. Looked up from germline, CDR1 is SGHRS and CDR2 is YFSETQ. CDR3 DNA sequence: TGCGCCAGCAGCTTGGTGACTCCGGGAGTCCTAGCGGGGACCTACAATGAGCAGTTCTTC. Protein product: CASSLVTPGVLAGTYNEQFF.

Here the CDR3 reads CASSEEKRENDNEQFF. In DNA form, the CDR3 reads TGTGCCAGCAGTGAAGAGAAACGGGAGAACGACAATGAGCAGTTCTTC. The J gene is TRBJ2-1, the V gene TRBV25-1; D is possibly TRBD2 (6 bases). This CDR3 is built from 16 residues. CDR1 and CDR2 (germline): MGHDK, SYGVNS. V dropped 2 bases and J dropped 5 bases, with 16 bases sitting between them.

The sample holds a few counts of this clone. This chain connects TRBV6-4 to TRBJ1-5; perhaps TRBD1 as D (5 bases). The CDR3 loop spans 13 amino acids. With 3 bases removed from V and 3 bases from J, the gap between germline ends came to 6 bases. CDR1 MRHNA and CDR2 SNTAGT come from the germline V gene. For the CDR3, the DNA is TGTGCCAGCAGTGAGGGGGTCAATCAGCCCCAGCATTTT. It codes for CASSEGVNQPQHF.

This clone was seen a few times. The DNA of the CDR3 is TGTGCCAGCAGCTCGAGGACTAGTTCGGGCGAGCAGTACTTC. Translation: CASSSRTSSGEQYF. V and J are TRBV5-4 and TRBJ2-7, with 7 bases that match TRBD2. Germline V gene data show CDR1 as SGHNT and CDR2 as YYREEE (reference sequence). The CDR3 loop spans 14 amino acids. V lost 3 bases to trimming and J lost 6 bases; unmatched junction nucleotides: 9.

The chain has TRBV10-3 and TRBJ2-6; the match to TRBD1 covers 7 bases. Trimming took 4 bases from V and 7 from J; bases not matched to a gene: 7. The germline gives CDR1 ENHRY, CDR2 SYGVKD. CDR3 length: 15 amino acids. The CDR3 spells CAISAQGVGANVLTF. The CDR3 region has the DNA TGTGCCATCAGTGCTCAGGGGGTGGGAGCCAACGTCCTGACTTTC.

The chain employs TRBV11-2 and TRBJ2-7, with TRBD1 identical over 8 bases. After removal of 4 bases from V and 3 bases from J, the junction contained 5 bases not matched to a gene. The CDR3 spans 14 residues. The germline V gene encodes CDR1 SGHAT and CDR2 FQNNGV. This CDR3 reads CASSSGTGDYEQYF. CDR3 nucleotides: TGTGCCAGCAGCTCTGGGACAGGCGACTACGAGCAGTACTTC. Based on the CDR3 plus reference TRBV11-2 and TRBJ2-7, the full variable domain is EAGVAQSPRYKIIEKRQSVAFWCNPISGHATLYWYQQILGQGPKLLIQFQNNGVVDDSQLPKDRFSAERLKGVDSTLKIQPAKLEDSAVYLCASSSGTGDYEQYFGPGTRLTVT.